This TCR beta chain was obtained from a study of shared clonotypes between healthy human individuals. Samples underwent the assay at deep level. Repertoires were generated with immunoSEQ multiplex PCR, while TCRdb's copy carries only in-frame clones and drops some. This sample has fewer than 1.6 million clones; approximately 98.5% occur once, and the top ten carry 0.36%. From CD4+ cells came CD45RA+ naive and CD45RA-negative memory subsets. The V end was cut by 5 bases, the J end by 0 bases, with 26 bases between. Germline V gene data show CDR1 as SQVTM and CDR2 as ANQGSEA. This CDR3 spans 20 amino acids.

The origin of this receptor is a man younger than 40 in good health. The rearrangement joins TRBV29-1 to TRBJ2-6, with D possibly TRBD1 on 5 matching bases. The sample taken for sequencing was naive CD4+ T cells sorted from blood. Stated subset: CD45RA+ positively selected. This CDR3 is CSVPLFFGHQMPSGANVLTF. In nucleotides, the CDR3 is TGCAGCGTTCCCCTATTTTTCGGACACCAAATGCCCTCTGGGGCCAACGTCCTGACTTTC. The entire variable domain, with the rest obtained from reference TRBV29-1 and TRBJ2-6, is as follows: SAVISQKPSRDICQRGTSLTIQCQVDSQVTMMFWYRQQPGQSLTLIATANQGSEATYESGFVIDKFPISRPNLTFSTLTVSNMSPEDSSIYLCSVPLFFGHQMPSGANVLTFGAGSRLTVL.